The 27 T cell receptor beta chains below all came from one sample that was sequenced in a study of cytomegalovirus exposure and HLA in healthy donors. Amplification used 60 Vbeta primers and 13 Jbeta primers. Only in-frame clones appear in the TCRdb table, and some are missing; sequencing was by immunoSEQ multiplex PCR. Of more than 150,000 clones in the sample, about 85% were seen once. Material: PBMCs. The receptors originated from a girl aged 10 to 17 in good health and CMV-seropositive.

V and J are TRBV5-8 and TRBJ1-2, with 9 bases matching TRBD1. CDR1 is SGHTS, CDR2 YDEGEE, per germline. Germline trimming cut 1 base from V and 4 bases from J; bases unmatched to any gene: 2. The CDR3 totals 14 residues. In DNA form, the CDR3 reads TGTGCCAGCAGCTTGCGGACAGGGGCCTATGGCTACACCTTC. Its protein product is CASSLRTGAYGYTF.

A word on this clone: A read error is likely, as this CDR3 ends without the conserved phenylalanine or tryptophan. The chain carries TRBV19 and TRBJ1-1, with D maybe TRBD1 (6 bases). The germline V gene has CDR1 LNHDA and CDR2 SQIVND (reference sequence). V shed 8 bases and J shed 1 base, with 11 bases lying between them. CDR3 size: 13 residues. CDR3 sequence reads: CASEDRPNTEAFL. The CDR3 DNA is TGTGCCAGTGAGGACAGACCGAACACTGAAGCTTTCCTT.

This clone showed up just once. CDR3 sequence reads: CASSPSGRAWIYEQYF. The CDR3 DNA reads as TGTGCCAGCAGCCCAAGCGGGAGGGCCTGGATCTACGAGCAGTACTTC. J is TRBJ2-7 and V is TRBV27, with 10 bases matching TRBD2. V gave up 6 bases and J gave up 3 bases; unmatched junction bases: 11. The CDR3 totals 16 residues. Germline V gene data show CDR1 as MNHEY and CDR2 as SMNVEV (reference sequence).

The CDR3 DNA reads as TGTGCCAGCAGCTTAGGAGGTACCGAGCAGTACTTC. Translating gives CASSLGGTEQYF. The rearrangement joins TRBV11-2 to TRBJ2-7; D remains ambiguous. The CDR3 has 12 residues. V was pared by 1 base and J by 6 bases, with 7 bases between. Germline CDR1 reads SGHAT; CDR2 reads FQNNGV.

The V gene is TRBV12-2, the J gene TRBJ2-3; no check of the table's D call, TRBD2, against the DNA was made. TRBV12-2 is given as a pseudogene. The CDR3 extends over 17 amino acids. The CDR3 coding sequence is TGTGCAAGTCGCTTAGGTAGGCGGGAGGGAAGCACAGATACGCAGTATTTT. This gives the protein CASRLGRREGSTDTQYF.

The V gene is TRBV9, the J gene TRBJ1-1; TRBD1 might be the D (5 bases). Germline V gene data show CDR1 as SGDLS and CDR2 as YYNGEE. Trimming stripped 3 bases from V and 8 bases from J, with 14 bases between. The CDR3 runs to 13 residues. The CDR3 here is CASSDLGGKEAFF. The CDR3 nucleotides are TGTGCCAGCAGCGACCTGGGGGGGAAAGAAGCTTTCTTT.

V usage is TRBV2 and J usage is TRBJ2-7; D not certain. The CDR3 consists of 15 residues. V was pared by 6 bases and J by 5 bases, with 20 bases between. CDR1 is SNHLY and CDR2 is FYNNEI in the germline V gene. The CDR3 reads CASRPRPLRNNEQYF. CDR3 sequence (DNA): TGTGCCAGCAGACCTAGACCCTTACGAAATAACGAGCAGTACTTC. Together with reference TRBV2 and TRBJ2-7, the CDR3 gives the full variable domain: EPEVTQTPSHQVTQMGQEVILRCVPISNHLYFYWYRQILGQKVEFLVSFYNNEISEKSEIFDDQFSVERPDGSNFTLKIRSTKLEDSAMYFCASRPRPLRNNEQYFGPGTRLTVT.

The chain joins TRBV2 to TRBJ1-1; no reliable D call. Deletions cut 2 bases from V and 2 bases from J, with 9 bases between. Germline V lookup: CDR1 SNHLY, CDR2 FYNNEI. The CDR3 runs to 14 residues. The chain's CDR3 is CASSEQGSNTEAFF. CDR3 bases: TGTGCCAGCAGTGAACAAGGGAGCAACACTGAAGCTTTCTTT.

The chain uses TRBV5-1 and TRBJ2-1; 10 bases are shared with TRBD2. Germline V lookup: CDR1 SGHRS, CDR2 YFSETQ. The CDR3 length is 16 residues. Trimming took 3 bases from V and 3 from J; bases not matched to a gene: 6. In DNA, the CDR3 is TGCGCCAGCAGCTCTAGCGGGAGCAGTCTCTACAATGAGCAGTTCTTC. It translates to CASSSSGSSLYNEQFF.

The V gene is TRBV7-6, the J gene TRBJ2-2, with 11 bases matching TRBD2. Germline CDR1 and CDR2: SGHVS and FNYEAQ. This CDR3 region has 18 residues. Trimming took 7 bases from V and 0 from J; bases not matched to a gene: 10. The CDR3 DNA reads TGTGCCAGCAAGCCCGGGACTAGCGGTCCCGCGAACACCGGGGAGCTGTTTTTT. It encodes CASKPGTSGPANTGELFF.

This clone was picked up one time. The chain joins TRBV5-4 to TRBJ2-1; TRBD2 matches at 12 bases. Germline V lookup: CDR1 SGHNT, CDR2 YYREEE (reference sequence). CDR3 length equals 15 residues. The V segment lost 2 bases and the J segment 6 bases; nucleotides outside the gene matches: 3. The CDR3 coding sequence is TGTGCCAGCAGCTTTCGGACTAGCGGGGCCAATGAGCAGTTCTTC. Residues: CASSFRTSGANEQFF.

This CDR3 is CAWSAPGLGAWEQYF. In nucleotides, the CDR3 is TGTGCCTGGAGTGCTCCGGGACTAGGGGCTTGGGAGCAGTACTTC. The V call is TRBV30, the J call TRBJ2-7; the match to TRBD2 covers 8 bases. The CDR3 sequence is 15 residues long. Germline CDR1 and CDR2: GTSNPN and SVGIG (reference sequence). V was clipped by 1 base and J by 7 bases; unmatched bases: 12.

Here the CDR3 DNA reads TGTGCCAGCAGTTTAGCTGCGGGGAACTCGTACAATGAGCAGTTCTTC. Translation: CASSLAAGNSYNEQFF. The chain is built from TRBV27 and TRBJ2-1, with D perhaps TRBD2 (6 bases). CDR3 length equals 16 residues. CDR1 and CDR2 from the germline V gene are MNHEY and SMNVEV (reference sequence). V lost 2 bases and J 4 bases, leaving 15 bases between the germline ends.

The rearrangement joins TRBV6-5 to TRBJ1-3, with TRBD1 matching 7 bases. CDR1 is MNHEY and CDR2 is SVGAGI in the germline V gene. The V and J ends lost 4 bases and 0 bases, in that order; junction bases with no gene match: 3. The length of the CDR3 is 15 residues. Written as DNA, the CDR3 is TGTGCCAGCAGTTCGGGACAGCCCTCTGGAAACACCATATATTTT. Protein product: CASSSGQPSGNTIYF.

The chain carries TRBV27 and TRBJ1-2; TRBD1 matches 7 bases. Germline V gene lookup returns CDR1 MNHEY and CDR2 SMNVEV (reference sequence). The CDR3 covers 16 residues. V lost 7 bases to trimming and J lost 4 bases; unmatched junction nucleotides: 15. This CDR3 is CASKNPRVTGAYGYTF. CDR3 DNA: TGTGCCAGCAAGAACCCTCGGGTCACAGGGGCCTATGGCTACACCTTC.

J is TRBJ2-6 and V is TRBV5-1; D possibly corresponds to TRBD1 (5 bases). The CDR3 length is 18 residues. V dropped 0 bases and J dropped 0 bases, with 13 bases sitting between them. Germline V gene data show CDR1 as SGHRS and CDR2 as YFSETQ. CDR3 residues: CASSLVGREISGANVLTF. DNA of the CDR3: TGCGCCAGCAGCTTGGTAGGCAGGGAAATCTCTGGGGCCAACGTCCTGACTTTC.

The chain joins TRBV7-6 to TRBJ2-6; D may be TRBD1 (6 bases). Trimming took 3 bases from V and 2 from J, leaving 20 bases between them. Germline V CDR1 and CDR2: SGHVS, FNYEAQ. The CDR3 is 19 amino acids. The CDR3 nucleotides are TGTGCCAGCAGCTTCGGTCGTGCGGACAGTTTCCCTGGGGCCAACGTCCTGACTTTC. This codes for CASSFGRADSFPGANVLTF. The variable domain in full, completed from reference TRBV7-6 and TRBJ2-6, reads GAGVSQSPRYKVTKRGQDVALRCDPISGHVSLYWYRQALGQGPEFLTYFNYEAQQDKSGLPNDRFSAERPEGSISTLTIQRTEQRDSAMYRCASSFGRADSFPGANVLTFGAGSRLTVL.

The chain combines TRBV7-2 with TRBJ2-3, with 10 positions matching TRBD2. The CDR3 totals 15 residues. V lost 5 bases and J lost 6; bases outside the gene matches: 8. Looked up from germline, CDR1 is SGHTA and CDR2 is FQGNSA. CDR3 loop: CASSALAGVGDTQYF. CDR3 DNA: TGTGCCAGCAGCGCCCTAGCGGGAGTCGGGGATACGCAGTATTTT.

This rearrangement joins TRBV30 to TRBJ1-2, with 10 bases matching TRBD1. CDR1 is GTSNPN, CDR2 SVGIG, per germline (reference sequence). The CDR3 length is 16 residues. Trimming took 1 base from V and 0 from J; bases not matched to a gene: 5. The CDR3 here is CAWSGDRGLPNYGYTF. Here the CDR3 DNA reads TGTGCCTGGAGTGGCGACAGGGGGCTGCCTAACTATGGCTACACCTTC.

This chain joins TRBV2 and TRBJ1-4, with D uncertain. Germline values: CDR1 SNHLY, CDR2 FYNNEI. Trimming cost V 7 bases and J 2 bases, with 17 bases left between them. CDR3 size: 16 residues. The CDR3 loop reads CASTLRRGLTNEKLFF. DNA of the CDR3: TGTGCCAGCACCCTGCGCCGGGGTCTCACTAATGAAAAACTGTTTTTT. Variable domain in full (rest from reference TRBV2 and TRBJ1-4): EPEVTQTPSHQVTQMGQEVILRCVPISNHLYFYWYRQILGQKVEFLVSFYNNEISEKSEIFDDQFSVERPDGSNFTLKIRSTKLEDSAMYFCASTLRRGLTNEKLFFGSGTQLSVL.

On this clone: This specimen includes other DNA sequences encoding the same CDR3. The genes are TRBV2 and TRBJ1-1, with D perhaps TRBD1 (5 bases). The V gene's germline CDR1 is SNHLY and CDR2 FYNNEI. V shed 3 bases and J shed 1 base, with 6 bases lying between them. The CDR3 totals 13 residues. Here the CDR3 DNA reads TGTGCCAGCAGTGACCAGGGGAACACTGAAGCTTTCTTT. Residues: CASSDQGNTEAFF.

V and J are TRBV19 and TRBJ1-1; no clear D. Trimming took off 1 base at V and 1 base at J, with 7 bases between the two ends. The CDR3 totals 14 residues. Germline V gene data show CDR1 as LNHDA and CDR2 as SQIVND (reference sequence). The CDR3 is CASSIAESNTEAFF. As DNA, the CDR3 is TGTGCCAGTAGTATAGCAGAATCGAACACTGAAGCTTTCTTT.

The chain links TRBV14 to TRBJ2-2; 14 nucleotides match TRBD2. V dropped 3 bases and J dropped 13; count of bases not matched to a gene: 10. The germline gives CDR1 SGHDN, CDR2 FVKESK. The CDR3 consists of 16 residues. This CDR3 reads CASSHMGLAGERSLFF. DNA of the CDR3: TGTGCCAGCAGCCACATGGGACTAGCGGGAGAGAGGTCGCTGTTTTTT.

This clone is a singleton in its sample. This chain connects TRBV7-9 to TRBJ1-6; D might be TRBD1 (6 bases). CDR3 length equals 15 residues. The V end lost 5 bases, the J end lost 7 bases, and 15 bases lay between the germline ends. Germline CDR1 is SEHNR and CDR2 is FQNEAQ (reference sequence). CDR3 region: CASSTSGVANSPLHF. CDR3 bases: TGTGCCAGCAGCACATCAGGGGTTGCCAATTCACCCCTCCACTTT.

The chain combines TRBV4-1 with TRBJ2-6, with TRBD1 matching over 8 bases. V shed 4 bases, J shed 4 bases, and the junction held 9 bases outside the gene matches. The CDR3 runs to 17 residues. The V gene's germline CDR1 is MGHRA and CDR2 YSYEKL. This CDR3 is CASSPGTGPLGANVLTF. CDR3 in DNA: TGCGCCAGCAGCCCCGGGACAGGTCCTCTCGGGGCCAACGTCCTGACTTTC.

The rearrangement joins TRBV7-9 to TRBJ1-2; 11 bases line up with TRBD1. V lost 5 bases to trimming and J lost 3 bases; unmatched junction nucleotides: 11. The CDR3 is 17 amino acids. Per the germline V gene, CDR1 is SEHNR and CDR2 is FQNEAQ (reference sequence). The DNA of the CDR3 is TGTGCCAGCAGCCCCCCCCCTGGACAGGGGGCGGACTATGGCTACACCTTC. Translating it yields CASSPPPGQGADYGYTF. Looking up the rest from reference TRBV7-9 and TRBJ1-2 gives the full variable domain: DTGVSQNPRHKITKRGQNVTFRCDPISEHNRLYWYRQTLGQGPEFLTYFQNEAQLEKSRLLSDRFSAERPKGSFSTLEIQRTEQGDSAMYLCASSPPPGQGADYGYTFGSGTRLTVV.

Written as DNA, the CDR3 is TGTGCCAGCAGCTTAAGGGTTCTAGCGGGAGTCCCAGATACGCAGTATTTT. Its translation is CASSLRVLAGVPDTQYF. The rearrangement uses TRBV7-8 and TRBJ2-3, with 10 positions matching TRBD2. Per the germline V gene, CDR1 is SGHVS and CDR2 is FQNEAQ. V dropped 2 bases and J dropped 4; count of bases not matched to a gene: 9. The CDR3 is 17 amino acids. Using reference TRBV7-8 and TRBJ2-3 for the parts outside the CDR3, the full variable domain is GAGVSQSPRYKVAKRGQDVALRCDPISGHVSLFWYQQALGQGPEFLTYFQNEAQLDKSGLPSDRFFAERPEGSVSTLKIQRTQQEDSAVYLCASSLRVLAGVPDTQYFGPGTRLTVL.